The 2 T cell receptor beta chains below come from one sample, sequenced in a study of T cell responses to AZD1222 COVID-19 vaccine. TCRdb keeps only in-frame clones here, not all; method: immunoSEQ multiplex PCR. The data show over 70,000 clones, with around 88% seen just once and 10% held by the top ten. The sequenced sample was peripheral blood, obtained on day 0 of MenACWY control vaccination. The receptors were sampled from an adult in good health.

The chain recombines TRBV6-6 with TRBJ1-1, with D maybe TRBD1 (5 bases). Trimming cost V 6 bases and J 1 base, with 15 bases left between them. CDR1 is MNHNY, CDR2 SVGAGI, per germline (reference sequence). The CDR3 is 15 amino acids. CDR3 loop: CASRNPGRENTEAFF. The CDR3 region has the DNA TGTGCCAGCAGGAATCCTGGCAGGGAGAACACTGAAGCTTTCTTT.

CDR3 sequence: CASSDNTGSVGYNEQFF. The CDR3 DNA reads TGCGCCAGCAGCGACAACACAGGGTCGGTGGGGTACAATGAGCAGTTCTTC. The genes are TRBV5-1 and TRBJ2-1; D possibly corresponds to TRBD1 (6 bases). Looked up from germline, CDR1 is SGHRS and CDR2 is YFSETQ. The CDR3 extends over 17 amino acids. Trimming removed 4 bases at V and 4 bases at J, with 21 bases between.